Below, 17 T cell receptor beta chains from the same sample are listed, as sequenced in a study of regulatory T cells in long-lasting Graves disease. Building of the TCR beta libraries involved iRepertoire HTBI primers and Arm-PCR of CDR3 regions. TCRdb re-called the multiplex PCR reads through MiXCR, storing one row per CDR3 protein. In the table there are more than 400,000 distinct CDR3 sequences, about 16% of which are singletons. Time point here: newly diagnosed GD, antithyroid drugs for less than 3 months. Researchers made the TCR library from RNA that was extracted from PBMCs. These records were also assigned to another study, of T cells in Graves' hyperthyroidism and ophthalmopathy.

Specimen: peripheral blood mononuclear cells (PBMCs), collected at new diagnosis, from a patient treated with antithyroid drugs. Receptor source: a man aged 40-55 years with Graves disease.

This clonotype was detected many times. The rearrangement uses TRBV14 and TRBJ2-7, with TRBD2 matching over 10 bases. Trimming took 1 base from V and 6 from J; bases not matched to a gene: 6. The CDR3 is 15 amino acids. Germline CDR1 SGHDN, CDR2 FVKESK. The CDR3 here is CASSQASGRVSEQYF. CDR3 DNA sequence: TGTGCCAGCAGCCAAGCTAGCGGGAGAGTAAGCGAGCAGTACTTC. Using reference TRBV14 and TRBJ2-7 for the parts outside the CDR3, the full variable domain is EAGVTQFPSHSVIEKGQTVTLRCDPISGHDNLYWYRRVMGKEIKFLLHFVKESKQDESGMPNNRFLAERTGGTYSTLKVQPAELEDSGVYFCASSQASGRVSEQYFGPGTRLTVT.

The rearrangement links TRBV7-9 to TRBJ2-5; 9 nucleotides line up with TRBD2. Germline V gene lookup returns CDR1 SEHNR and CDR2 FQNEAQ (reference sequence). CDR3 length: 12 amino acids. J lost 4 bases, V lost 6 bases, and 0 bases had no gene match. CDR3 in DNA: TGTGCCAGCAGGGGACTAGCAGAGACCCAGTACTTC. Its translation: CASRGLAETQYF. The whole variable domain, filled in from reference TRBV7-9 and TRBJ2-5, reads DTGVSQNPRHKITKRGQNVTFRCDPISEHNRLYWYRQTLGQGPEFLTYFQNEAQLEKSRLLSDRFSAERPKGSFSTLEIQRTEQGDSAMYLCASRGLAETQYFGPGTRLLVL.

This CDR3 reads CASSPRGGRDNVNYGYTF. In DNA form, the CDR3 reads TGTGCCAGCAGCCCTAGGGGGGGACGGGACAATGTTAACTATGGCTACACCTTC. The rearrangement joins TRBV6-2 or TRBV6-3 to TRBJ1-2; possibly TRBD1 for D (6 bases). In germline, CDR1 is MNHEY, CDR2 SVGEGT. This CDR3 has 18 amino acids. The V end lost 6 bases, the J end lost 1 base, and 24 bases lay between the germline ends.

The V gene is TRBV7-9, the J gene TRBJ2-3, with no clear D. Germline lookup yields CDR1 SEHNR and CDR2 FQNEAQ (reference sequence). With 5 bases removed from V and 1 base from J, the gap between germline ends came to 22 bases. This CDR3 comprises 18 residues. The CDR3 reads CASSPISLTEFGTDTQYF. As DNA, the CDR3 is TGTGCCAGCAGCCCCATAAGTTTAACTGAATTTGGCACAGATACGCAGTATTTT.

This clonotype was seen repeatedly, ten times or more. The V call is TRBV3-1, the J call TRBJ2-1, with 8 bases that match TRBD1. The trim removed 6 bases at V and 3 bases at J, leaving 7 bases unmatched. CDR1 is LGHDT, CDR2 YNNKEL, per germline (reference sequence). CDR3 length: 15 residues. The CDR3 here is CASSETGANYNEQFF. The CDR3 DNA follows: TGTGCCAGCAGTGAGACAGGGGCCAACTACAATGAGCAGTTCTTC.

This clonotype has only a few counts. The J gene is TRBJ2-7, the V gene TRBV7-2, with unresolved D. The germline CDR1 and CDR2 sequences are SGHTA and FQGNSA. Trimming took off 1 base at V and 1 base at J, with 11 bases between the two ends. CDR3 length: 15 amino acids. CDR3 protein: CASSLVKGPSYEQYF. In DNA form, the CDR3 reads TGTGCCAGCAGCTTAGTAAAAGGGCCTTCCTACGAGCAGTACTTC.

The V gene is TRBV2, the J gene TRBJ2-7; 9 bases are shared with TRBD2. Germline CDR1 SNHLY, CDR2 FYNNEI. The CDR3 spans 13 residues. Unmatched junction bases numbered 7, after V lost 9 bases and J lost 4 bases. The CDR3 is CASRTSDFYEQYF. CDR3 in DNA: TGTGCCAGTAGGACTAGCGATTTTTACGAGCAGTACTTC.

In its sample, this clonotype was seen a few times. The rearrangement uses TRBV10-3 and TRBJ1-5; TRBD1 agrees at 10 bases. J lost 7 bases, V lost 9 bases, and 3 bases had no gene match. Germline CDR1 is ENHRY and CDR2 is SYGVKD. This CDR3 comprises 12 residues. CDR3 sequence reads: CAIGTGEQPQHF. The CDR3 region has the DNA TGTGCCATTGGGACAGGGGAACAGCCCCAGCATTTT.

This clonotype has at least ten counts. The gene calls are TRBV12-3 or TRBV12-4 and TRBJ2-5; no reliable D call. The CDR3 is 15 residues long. Trimming took 5 bases from V and 1 from J, leaving 14 bases between them. The CDR3 DNA follows: TGTGCCAGCAGTCCCCATTTGGGCGGCCAAGAGACCCAGTACTTC. Translating gives CASSPHLGGQETQYF.

V gene TRBV2 combines with J gene TRBJ2-1; D is undetermined. This CDR3 spans 9 amino acids. Germline lookup yields CDR1 SNHLY and CDR2 FYNNEI. V was trimmed by 5 bases and J by 16 bases, leaving 9 bases between them. As DNA, the CDR3 is TGTGCCAGCAGTTCCCCCCCCTTCTTC. Its protein is CASSSPPFF.

This clonotype was recorded many times. The V and J genes are TRBV12-3 or TRBV12-4 and TRBJ2-1; D could derive from TRBD1 or TRBD2 (5 bases each). The length of the CDR3 is 13 residues. V lost 3 bases, J lost 6 bases, and 9 bases lay in between. The CDR3 DNA is TGTGCCAGCAGTTTTTGGGGGATCAATGAGCAGTTCTTC. Translated, it gives CASSFWGINEQFF.

This clonotype was detected ten times or more. V usage is TRBV20-1 and J usage is TRBJ2-7; D unresolved. The germline V and J ends were trimmed by 3 bases and 5 bases, with 8 bases remaining between them. This CDR3 has 11 residues. Germline CDR1 DFQATT, CDR2 SNEGSKA (reference sequence). The CDR3, as DNA: TGCAGTGCTAGGGGGTCCCACGAGCAGTACTTC. Translating it yields CSARGSHEQYF.

This clonotype was observed many times. The V call is TRBV7-9, the J call TRBJ2-1; D might be TRBD1 (6 bases). V was cut by 4 bases and J by 5 bases, with 12 bases left in between. This CDR3 is 14 amino acids long. Germline V gene sequence: CDR1 SEHNR, CDR2 FQNEAQ (reference sequence). CDR3 sequence reads: CASSSFTGNNEQFF. The DNA for the CDR3 is TGTGCCAGCAGCTCCTTTACAGGGAACAATGAGCAGTTCTTC.

The table lists this clonotype with many counts. This chain joins TRBV3-1 and TRBJ2-7; D may match TRBD1 or TRBD2 (6 bases each). The V and J ends lost 5 bases and 0 bases respectively, with 17 bases between them. This CDR3 comprises 16 residues. Germline assignment: CDR1 LGHDT and CDR2 YNNKEL (reference sequence). The DNA for the CDR3 is TGTGCCAGCAGCGGAGGGGGGAGCGTCCTCTCCTACGAGCAGTACTTC. This codes for CASSGGGSVLSYEQYF.

Many counts were recorded for this clonotype. The rearrangement links TRBV5-8 to TRBJ1-2; D gene uncertain. The CDR3 sequence is 15 residues long. The germline CDR1 and CDR2 sequences are SGHTS and YDEGEE. Trimming removed 0 bases from V and 4 bases from J, with 13 bases in between. The CDR3 DNA is TGTGCCAGCAGCTTGGCCGGACGGAACATCTATGGCTACACCTTC. Its protein is CASSLAGRNIYGYTF.

V usage is TRBV6-1 and J usage is TRBJ1-2; D unclear. This CDR3 is built from 13 residues. Germline V CDR1 and CDR2: MNHNS, SASEGT. The V gene lost 7 bases and the J gene lost 4 bases, with 13 bases spanning the gap. Here the CDR3 reads CASTPGQTYGYTF. The CDR3, as DNA: TGTGCCAGCACCCCCGGGCAGACCTATGGCTACACCTTC.

This clonotype has a handful of counts. The missing conserved phenylalanine or tryptophan at the end of this CDR3 makes a read error likely. The chain has TRBV18 and TRBJ1-1, with 9 bases identical to TRBD1. J gave up 2 bases and V 7 bases, and 5 bases lay outside the gene matches. Germline V lookup: CDR1 KGHSH, CDR2 LQKENI. This CDR3 is built from 14 residues. CDR3 sequence: CASYPGQGNTEAFS. CDR3 DNA: TGTGCCAGCTACCCGGGACAGGGAAACACTGAAGCTTTCTCT.